A single T cell receptor (beta chain) is shown here with its context. It has no known antigen specificity. Base-call qualities are not available, and no considerably larger clone is one nucleotide away. The sample comes from a study of chemoradiotherapy in HPV16-positive cancers (dated by TCRdb to the early 2020s). Background for the entire study: Using functional T-cell assays on cells from a couple of HPV16-positive patients, the researchers defined candidate HPV-specific T-cell clones and common TCR motifs. Next, the candidate HPV-specific TCRs and motifs were followed in TCR repertoires from about 90 patients with HPV-related cancers. The study asked whether T-cell immunity to the HPV oncoproteins E6 and E7 changes during chemoradiotherapy and whether this immunity affects survival.

What the study reported, not specific to this receptor: In HPV16-positive patients, expansion of HPV-responsive T cells during chemoradiotherapy was found to be associated with improved recurrence-free survival. Expansion of candidate HPV-specific clones and E7-related TCR motifs was observed in the tumor microenvironment during treatment, whereas no such expansion was observed for non-HPV-specific T cells. Only a couple of HPV16-positive patients were used to derive the functional definition of HPV-specific T cells, and the survival association was reported for HPV16-positive patients.

Library creation used the immunoSEQ multiplex PCR assay. Not all clones reach the TCRdb copy of this immuneACCESS table, which keeps in-frame sequences only. Checked studies attribute under half of the gap to unresolved V genes and leave the rest unexplained. For this sample the table gives tens of thousands of clones, of which 80% to 90% were detected only once. The biggest ten clones account for approximately 6.2% of the sample. Repertoires were sampled multiple times during chemoradiotherapy, which allowed clonal expansion in the tumor microenvironment to be followed. The TCR comes from a human donor with HPV-associated anogenital cancer. This sample comprised blood, obtained from a patient who underwent chemoradiotherapy.

The CDR3 region has the sequence CASSLARTRGETQYF. The DNA reads as follows: TGTGCCAGCAGTTTAGCCCGAACCCGTGGGGAGACCCAGTACTTC. This chain joins TRBV28 to TRBJ2-5; there is no confident call for the D gene. V is pared back by 2 bases and J by 5 bases, with 15 bases lying between the germline termini. CDR1 MDHEN and CDR2 SYDVKM are derived from the germline V gene. The CDR3 starts with the cysteine, ends with the phenylalanine, and has 15 residues. Here the CDR3 DNA is all that survives: 45 bases in frame from base 1.